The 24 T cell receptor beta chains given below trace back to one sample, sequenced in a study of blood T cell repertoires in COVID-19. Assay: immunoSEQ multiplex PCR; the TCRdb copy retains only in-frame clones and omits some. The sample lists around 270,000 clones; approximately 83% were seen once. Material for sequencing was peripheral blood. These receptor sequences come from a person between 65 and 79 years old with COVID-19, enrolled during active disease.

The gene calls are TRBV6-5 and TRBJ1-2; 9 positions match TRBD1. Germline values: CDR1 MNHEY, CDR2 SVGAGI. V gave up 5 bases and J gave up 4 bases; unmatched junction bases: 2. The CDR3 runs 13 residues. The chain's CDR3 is CASSTDRGYGYTF. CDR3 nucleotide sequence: TGTGCCAGCAGTACGGACAGGGGCTATGGCTACACCTTC.

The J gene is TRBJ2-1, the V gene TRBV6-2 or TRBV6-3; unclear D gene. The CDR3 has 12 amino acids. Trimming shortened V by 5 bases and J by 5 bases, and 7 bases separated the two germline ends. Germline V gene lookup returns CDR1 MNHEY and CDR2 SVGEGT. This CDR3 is CASSRLNNEQFF. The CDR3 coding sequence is TGTGCCAGCAGTAGACTTAACAATGAGCAGTTCTTC.

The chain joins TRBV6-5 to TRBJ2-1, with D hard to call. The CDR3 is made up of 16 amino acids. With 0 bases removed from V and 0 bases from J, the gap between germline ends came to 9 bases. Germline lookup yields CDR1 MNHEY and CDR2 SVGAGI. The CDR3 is CASSYSRLHSYNEQFF. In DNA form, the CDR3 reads TGTGCCAGCAGTTACTCGAGGCTGCACTCCTACAATGAGCAGTTCTTC.

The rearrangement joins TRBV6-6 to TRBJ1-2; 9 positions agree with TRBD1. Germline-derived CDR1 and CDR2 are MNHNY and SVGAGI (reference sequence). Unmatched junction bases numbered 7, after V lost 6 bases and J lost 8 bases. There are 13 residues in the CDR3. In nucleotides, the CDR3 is TGTGCCAGCAGCACGGGACAGGGATGGGGCTACACCTTC. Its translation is CASSTGQGWGYTF.

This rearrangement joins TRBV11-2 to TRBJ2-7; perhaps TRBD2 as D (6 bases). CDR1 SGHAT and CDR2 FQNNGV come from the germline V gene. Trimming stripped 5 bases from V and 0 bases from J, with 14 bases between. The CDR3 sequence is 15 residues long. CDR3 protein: CASSPREHRSYEQYF. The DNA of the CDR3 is TGTGCCAGCAGCCCCCGGGAGCACCGCTCCTACGAGCAGTACTTC.

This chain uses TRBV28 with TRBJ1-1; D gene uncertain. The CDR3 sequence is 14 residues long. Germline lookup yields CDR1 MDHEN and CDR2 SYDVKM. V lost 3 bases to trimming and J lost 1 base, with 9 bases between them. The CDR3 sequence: CASSLAGANTEAFF. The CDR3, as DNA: TGTGCCAGCAGTTTGGCAGGCGCGAACACTGAAGCTTTCTTT.

The CDR3 here is CASSSSAVSSYNEQFF. As DNA, the CDR3 is TGTGCCAGCAGCTCCTCGGCGGTAAGCTCCTACAATGAGCAGTTCTTC. The V gene is TRBV7-2, the J gene TRBJ2-1; D not resolved. This CDR3 has 16 residues. V was cut by 4 bases and J by 0 bases, with 13 bases left in between. The germline V gene has CDR1 SGHTA and CDR2 FQGNSA.

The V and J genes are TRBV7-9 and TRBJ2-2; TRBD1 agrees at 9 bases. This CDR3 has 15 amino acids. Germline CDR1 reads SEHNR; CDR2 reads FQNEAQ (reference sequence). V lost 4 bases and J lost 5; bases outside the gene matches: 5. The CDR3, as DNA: TGTGCCAGCAGCTCGGGACAGGGTACGACCGGGGAGCTGTTTTTT. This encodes CASSSGQGTTGELFF.

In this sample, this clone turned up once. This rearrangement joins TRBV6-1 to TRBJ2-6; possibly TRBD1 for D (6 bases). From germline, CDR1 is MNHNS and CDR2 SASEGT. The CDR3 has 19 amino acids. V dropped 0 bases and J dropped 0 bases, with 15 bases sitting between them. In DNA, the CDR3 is TGTGCCAGCAGTGAAGCTTTCGGGACAACCTTCTCTGGGGCCAACGTCCTGACTTTC. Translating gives CASSEAFGTTFSGANVLTF.

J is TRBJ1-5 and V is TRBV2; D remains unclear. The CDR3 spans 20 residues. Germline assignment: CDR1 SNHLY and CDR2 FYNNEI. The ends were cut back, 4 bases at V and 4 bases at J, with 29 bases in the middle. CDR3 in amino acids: CASSARRERSPEAVNQPQHF. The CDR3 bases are TGTGCCAGCAGTGCCCGTCGTGAGCGTTCGCCAGAAGCGGTTAATCAGCCCCAGCATTTT.

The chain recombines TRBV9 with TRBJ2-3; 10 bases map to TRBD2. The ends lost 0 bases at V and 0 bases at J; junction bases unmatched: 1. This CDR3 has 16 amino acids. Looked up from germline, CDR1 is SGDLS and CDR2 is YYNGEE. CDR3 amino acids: CASSVASGRSTDTQYF. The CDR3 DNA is TGTGCCAGCAGCGTAGCTAGCGGGAGAAGCACAGATACGCAGTATTTT.

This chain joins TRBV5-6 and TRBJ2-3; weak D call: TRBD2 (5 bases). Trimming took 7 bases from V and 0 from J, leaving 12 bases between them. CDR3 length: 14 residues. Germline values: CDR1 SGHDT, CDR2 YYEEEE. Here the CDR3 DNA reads TGTGCCAGCGGACGGGGTGCTAGCACAGATACGCAGTATTTT. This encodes CASGRGASTDTQYF.

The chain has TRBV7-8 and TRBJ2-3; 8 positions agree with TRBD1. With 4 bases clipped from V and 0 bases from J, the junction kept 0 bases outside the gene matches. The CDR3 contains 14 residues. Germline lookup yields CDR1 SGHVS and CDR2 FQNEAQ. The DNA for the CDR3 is TGTGCCAGCAGCTGGGACAGGAGCACAGATACGCAGTATTTT. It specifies CASSWDRSTDTQYF.

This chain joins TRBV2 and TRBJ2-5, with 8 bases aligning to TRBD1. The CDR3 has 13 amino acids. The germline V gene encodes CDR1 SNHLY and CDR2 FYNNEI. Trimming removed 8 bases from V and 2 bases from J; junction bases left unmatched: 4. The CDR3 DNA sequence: TGTGCCAGCGTCCGGGACAGGCAAGAGACCCAGTACTTC. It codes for CASVRDRQETQYF.

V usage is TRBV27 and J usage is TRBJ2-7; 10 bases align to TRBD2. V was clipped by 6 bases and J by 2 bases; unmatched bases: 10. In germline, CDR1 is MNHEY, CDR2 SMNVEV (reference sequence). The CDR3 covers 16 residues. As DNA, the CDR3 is TGTGCCAGCAGCCACTGGACTAGCGGCATAACCTACGAGCAGTACTTC. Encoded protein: CASSHWTSGITYEQYF.

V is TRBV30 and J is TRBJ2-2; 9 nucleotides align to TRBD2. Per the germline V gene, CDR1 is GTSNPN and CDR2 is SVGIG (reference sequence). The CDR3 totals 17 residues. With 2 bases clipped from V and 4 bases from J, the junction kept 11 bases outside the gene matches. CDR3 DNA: TGTGCCTGGAGTATGAGCGGGAGGCGTTCATTCACCGGGGAGCTGTTTTTT. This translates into CAWSMSGRRSFTGELFF.

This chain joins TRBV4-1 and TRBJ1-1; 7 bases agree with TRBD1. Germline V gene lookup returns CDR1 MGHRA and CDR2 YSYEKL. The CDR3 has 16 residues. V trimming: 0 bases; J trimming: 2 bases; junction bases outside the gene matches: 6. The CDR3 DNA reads TGCGCCAGCAGCCAAGATCGCAGACAGGGCAACACTGAAGCTTTCTTT. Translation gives CASSQDRRQGNTEAFF.

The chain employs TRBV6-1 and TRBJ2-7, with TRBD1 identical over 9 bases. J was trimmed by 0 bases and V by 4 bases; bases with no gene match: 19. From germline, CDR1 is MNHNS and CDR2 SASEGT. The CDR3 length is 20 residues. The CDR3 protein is CASSGNFRDRVFLGSYEQYF. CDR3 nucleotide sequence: TGTGCCAGCAGTGGAAACTTTCGGGACAGGGTGTTCCTCGGCTCCTACGAGCAGTACTTC.

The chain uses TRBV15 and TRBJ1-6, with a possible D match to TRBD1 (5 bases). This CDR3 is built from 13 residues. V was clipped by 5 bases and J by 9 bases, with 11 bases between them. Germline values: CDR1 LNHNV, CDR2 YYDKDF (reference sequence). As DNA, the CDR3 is TGTGCCACCAGCCGGAGGGGTGTTTCACCCCTCCACTTT. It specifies CATSRRGVSPLHF.

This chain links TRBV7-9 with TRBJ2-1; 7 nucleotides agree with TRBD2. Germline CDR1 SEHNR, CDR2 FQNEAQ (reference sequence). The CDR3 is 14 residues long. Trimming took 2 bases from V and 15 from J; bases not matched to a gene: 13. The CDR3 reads CASSLSQGLLLLFF. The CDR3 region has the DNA TGTGCCAGCAGCTTAAGCCAGGGACTACTACTATTGTTCTTC.

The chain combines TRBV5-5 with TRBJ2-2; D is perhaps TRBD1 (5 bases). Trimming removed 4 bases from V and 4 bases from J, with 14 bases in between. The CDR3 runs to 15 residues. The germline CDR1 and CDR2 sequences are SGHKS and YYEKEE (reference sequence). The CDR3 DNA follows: TGTGCCAGCAGCCCGTGGGGCGGCCTCACCGGGGAGCTGTTTTTT. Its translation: CASSPWGGLTGELFF.

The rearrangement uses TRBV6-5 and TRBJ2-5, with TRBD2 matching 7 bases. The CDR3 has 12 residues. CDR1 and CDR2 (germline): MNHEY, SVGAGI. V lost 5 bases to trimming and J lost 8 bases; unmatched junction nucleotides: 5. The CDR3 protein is CASSPAGETQYF. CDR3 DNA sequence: TGTGCCAGCAGTCCCGCGGGAGAAACCCAGTACTTC.

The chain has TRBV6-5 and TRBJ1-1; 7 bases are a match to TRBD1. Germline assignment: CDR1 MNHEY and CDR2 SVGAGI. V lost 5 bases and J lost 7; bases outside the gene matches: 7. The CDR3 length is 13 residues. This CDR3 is CASSRQGGGEAFF. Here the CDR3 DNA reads TGTGCCAGCAGTCGACAGGGCGGCGGTGAAGCTTTCTTT.

The CDR3 nucleotides are TGTGCCAGCAGCCGGAGGACAGGGGGCGGAGATACGCAGTATTTT. Translating gives CASSRRTGGGDTQYF. The rearrangement uses TRBV7-2 and TRBJ2-3; 11 nucleotides agree with TRBD1. Germline V gene sequence: CDR1 SGHTA, CDR2 FQGNSA. The V gene end was trimmed by 5 bases and the J gene end by 5 bases; junction bases not matched to a gene: 6. CDR3 size: 15 residues.